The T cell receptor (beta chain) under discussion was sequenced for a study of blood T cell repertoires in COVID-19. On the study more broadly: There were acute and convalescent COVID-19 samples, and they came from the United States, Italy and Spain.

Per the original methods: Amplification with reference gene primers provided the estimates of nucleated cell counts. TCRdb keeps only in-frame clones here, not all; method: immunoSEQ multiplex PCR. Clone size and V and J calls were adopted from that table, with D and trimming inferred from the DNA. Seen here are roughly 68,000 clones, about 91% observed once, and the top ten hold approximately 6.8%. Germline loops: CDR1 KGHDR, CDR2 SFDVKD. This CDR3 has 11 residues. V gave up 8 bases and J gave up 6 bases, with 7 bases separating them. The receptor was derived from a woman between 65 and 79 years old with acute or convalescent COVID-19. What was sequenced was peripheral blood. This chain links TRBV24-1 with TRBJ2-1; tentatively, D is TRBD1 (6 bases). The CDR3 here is CATKGGNEQFF. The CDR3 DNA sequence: TGTGCCACCAAAGGGGGCAATGAGCAGTTCTTC.